These 13 T cell receptor beta chains share one sample of origin, sequenced in a study of beta chain features in type 1 diabetes. No cognate antigen is known for these TCRs. General observations from the study: TCRB CDR3s from Type 1 diabetes patients were moderately but significantly shorter in all four CD4+ subsets.

Isolated RNA was reverse transcribed in full, so expressed TCRB transcripts were sequenced. Some clones are missing from TCRdb's copy, which holds only in-frame ones; the method was immunoSEQ multiplex PCR. The table records about 660,000 clones, over 11% of them present only once. Material for sequencing was naive CD4+ T cells from blood. The source is a man between 18 and 35 years old with type 1 diabetes.

This clone was observed a handful of times. The genes are TRBV4-2 and TRBJ2-5; D not resolved. V lost 0 bases and J 5 bases, leaving 10 bases between the germline ends. CDR3 length: 14 amino acids. Germline-derived CDR1 and CDR2 are LGHNA and YNFKEQ. The CDR3 bases are TGTGCCAGCAGCCAAGAAACAGTGGGGGAGACCCAGTACTTC. This translates into CASSQETVGETQYF.

Only a few counts were recorded for this clone. This chain links TRBV29-1 with TRBJ1-4; 7 nucleotides align to TRBD1. The CDR3 length is 12 residues. With V trimmed by 7 bases and J by 8 bases, 7 bases remained unmatched. CDR1 is SQVTM and CDR2 is ANQGSEA in the germline V gene. CDR3 residues: CSAAGTDEKLFF. The CDR3 region has the DNA TGCAGCGCTGCTGGGACAGACGAAAAACTGTTTTTT. The full variable domain, its missing parts supplied by reference TRBV29-1 and TRBJ1-4, is SAVISQKPSRDICQRGTSLTIQCQVDSQVTMMFWYRQQPGQSLTLIATANQGSEATYESGFVIDKFPISRPNLTFSTLTVSNMSPEDSSIYLCSAAGTDEKLFFGSGTQLSVL.

This clone occurred a few times. J is TRBJ2-7 and V is TRBV19, with 7 bases that match TRBD1. CDR1 LNHDA and CDR2 SQIVND come from the germline V gene (reference sequence). The V gene end was trimmed by 5 bases and the J gene end by 2 bases; junction bases not matched to a gene: 9. This CDR3 region has 15 residues. For the CDR3, the DNA is TGTGCCAGTAGTGGGAACCGGGACAGTCCCTACGAGCAGTACTTC. Its translation: CASSGNRDSPYEQYF.

The chain uses TRBV2 and TRBJ1-2, with D hard to call. The ends were cut back, 3 bases at V and 4 bases at J, with 6 bases in the middle. The CDR3 is made up of 12 amino acids. The germline V gene has CDR1 SNHLY and CDR2 FYNNEI. The CDR3: CASSDQVYGYTF. CDR3 DNA sequence: TGTGCCAGCAGTGACCAGGTCTATGGCTACACCTTC.

The chain joins TRBV27 to TRBJ1-2; D remains unclear. V lost 3 bases, J lost 2 bases, and 7 bases lay in between. Germline V gene data show CDR1 as MNHEY and CDR2 as SMNVEV (reference sequence). This CDR3 spans 13 amino acids. The CDR3 here is CASSLGRNYGYTF. CDR3 DNA sequence: TGTGCCAGCAGTTTGGGCAGGAACTATGGCTACACCTTC.

V and J are TRBV18 and TRBJ2-1, with 7 bases lining up with TRBD2. This CDR3 is built from 15 residues. V lost 2 bases, J lost 7 bases, and 8 bases stayed unmatched. Germline V CDR1 and CDR2: KGHSH, LQKENI. The CDR3 sequence is CASSPFSGMVNEQFF. The CDR3 bases are TGTGCCAGCTCACCATTCAGCGGGATGGTGAATGAGCAGTTCTTC.

This clone was picked up a small number of times. The genes are TRBV10-2 and TRBJ1-3; no definite D call. The CDR3 is 13 amino acids. The V gene lost 0 bases and the J gene lost 3 bases, with 3 bases spanning the gap. CDR1 is WSHSY, CDR2 SAAADI, per germline. This chain's CDR3 is CASSESHGNTIYF. The CDR3 nucleotides are TGCGCCAGCAGTGAGTCCCATGGAAACACCATATATTTT.

CDR3 sequence: CAWSVRGDTIYF. The CDR3 DNA follows: TGTGCCTGGAGTGTACGAGGGGACACCATATATTTT. The V call is TRBV30, the J call TRBJ1-3, with TRBD1 as a possible D gene (5 bases). CDR3 length equals 12 residues. Germline V gives CDR1 GTSNPN, CDR2 SVGIG (reference sequence). V shed 0 bases and J shed 8 bases, with 8 bases lying between them.

The gene calls are TRBV4-3 and TRBJ2-1; TRBD2 might be the D (6 bases). Germline lookup yields CDR1 LGHNA and CDR2 YSLEER. The CDR3 consists of 14 residues. V gave up 0 bases and J gave up 8 bases, with 11 bases separating them. The CDR3 bases are TGCGCCAGCAGCCAAGATCGGCGGGGCGATGAGCAGTTCTTC. Translating it yields CASSQDRRGDEQFF.

This clone was observed a few times. The chain recombines TRBV4-3 with TRBJ2-7; D ambiguous. Germline V gene data show CDR1 as LGHNA and CDR2 as YSLEER. The CDR3 has 15 residues. V was clipped by 0 bases and J by 2 bases, with 11 bases between them. CDR3 protein: CASSQDRRQAYEQYF. CDR3 DNA sequence: TGCGCCAGCAGCCAAGACAGAAGGCAGGCCTACGAGCAGTACTTC.

This clone occurred a few times. V usage is TRBV10-3 and J usage is TRBJ2-5; D not resolved. V lost 4 bases and J 0 bases, leaving 3 bases between the germline ends. This CDR3 spans 12 amino acids. Germline-derived CDR1 and CDR2 are ENHRY and SYGVKD. The CDR3 loop is CAISGNQETQYF. The CDR3 DNA sequence: TGTGCCATCAGTGGTAACCAAGAGACCCAGTACTTC.

The rearrangement links TRBV5-4 to TRBJ2-3; D might be TRBD2 (7 bases). In germline, CDR1 is SGHNT, CDR2 YYREEE (reference sequence). This CDR3 contains 15 residues. The V end lost 1 base, the J end lost 6 bases, and 15 bases lay between the germline ends. The CDR3 DNA reads TGTGCCAGCAGCTTGAACTCGGGGGGCCAGGATACGCAGTATTTT. Residues: CASSLNSGGQDTQYF.

The rearrangement joins TRBV19 to TRBJ2-4; 7 bases fit TRBD2. CDR1 and CDR2 (germline): LNHDA, SQIVND (reference sequence). Trimming removed 5 bases from V and 6 bases from J; junction bases left unmatched: 10. CDR3 length equals 15 residues. CDR3 in amino acids: CASSLRLALGNIQYF. CDR3 sequence (DNA): TGTGCCAGTAGTCTCAGACTAGCCCTAGGAAACATTCAGTACTTC.